This T cell receptor (beta chain) was captured by sequencing in a study of blood T cells in healthy people across ages. Study-wide findings and caveats: PBMCs that were unsorted prevented a conclusive naive versus antigen-experienced comparison. Versus aged donors, long-lived donors had higher diversity and more naive CD4+ cells.

Worth noting for this clonotype: No antigen is known for it.

The individuals who served as donors were healthy Caucasians living in Russia, aged roughly 6 to 90. A second PCR of about 7 to 12 cycles used a sample-barcoded 5' primer and a J-beta primer mix. Each of the samples gave a minimum of 2.5 million paired-end reads that contained CDR3. TCRdb ran MiXCR on the 5' RACE reads and lists one entry per CDR3 protein. The repertoire holds approximately 690,000 distinct CDR3 sequences, around two fifths seen once, with about 30% in the top ten. CDR3 size: 14 residues. Germline CDR1 is DFQATT and CDR2 is SNEGSKA (reference sequence). V gave up 0 bases and J gave up 1 base, with 9 bases separating them.

The material sequenced was blood. The origin of this receptor is a man aged 80 or over in good health. The rearrangement links TRBV20-1 to TRBJ1-1; D call uncertain. The CDR3 is CSARELGRNTEAFF. CDR3 coding DNA: TGCAGTGCTAGAGAACTAGGGCGGAACACTGAAGCTTTCTTT.